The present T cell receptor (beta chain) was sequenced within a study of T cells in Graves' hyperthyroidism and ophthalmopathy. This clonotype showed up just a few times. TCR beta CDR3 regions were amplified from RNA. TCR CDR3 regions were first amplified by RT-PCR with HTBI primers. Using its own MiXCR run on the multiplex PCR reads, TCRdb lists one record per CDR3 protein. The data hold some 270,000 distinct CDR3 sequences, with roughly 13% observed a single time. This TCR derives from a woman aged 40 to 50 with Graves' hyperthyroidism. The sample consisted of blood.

The CDR3 here is CASSSPSGRAIVADTQYF. CDR3 sequence (DNA): TGTGCCAGCAGCTCTCCTAGCGGGAGGGCCATAGTCGCAGATACGCAGTATTTT. V usage is TRBV7-2 and J usage is TRBJ2-3, with 12 bases identical to TRBD2. Germline V CDR1 and CDR2: SGHTA, FQGNSA. CDR3 length equals 18 residues. With V trimmed by 4 bases and J by 4 bases, 12 bases remained unmatched.